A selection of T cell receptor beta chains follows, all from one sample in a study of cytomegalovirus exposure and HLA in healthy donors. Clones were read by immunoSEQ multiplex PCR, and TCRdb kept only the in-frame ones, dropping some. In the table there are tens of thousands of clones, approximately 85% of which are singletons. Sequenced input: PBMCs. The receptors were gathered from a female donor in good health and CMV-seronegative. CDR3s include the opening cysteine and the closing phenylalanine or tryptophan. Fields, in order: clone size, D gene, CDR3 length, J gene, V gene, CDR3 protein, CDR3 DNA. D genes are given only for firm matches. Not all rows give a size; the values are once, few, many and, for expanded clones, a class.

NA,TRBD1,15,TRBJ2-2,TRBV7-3,CASRQKQGAVGELFF,TGTGCCAGCAGGCAAAAACAGGGGGCAGTCGGGGAGCTGTTTTTT
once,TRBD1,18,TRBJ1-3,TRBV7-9,CSSSPLPGQALSGNTIYF,TGTTCCAGCAGCCCCCTACCGGGACAGGCGCTCTCTGGAAACACCATATATTTT
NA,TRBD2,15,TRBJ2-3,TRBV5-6,CASSSWSGSTDTQYF,TGTGCCAGCAGCTCGTGGAGCGGGAGTACAGATACGCAGTATTTT
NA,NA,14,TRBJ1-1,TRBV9,CASSEWTDNTEAFF,TGTGCCAGCAGCGAATGGACTGACAACACTGAAGCTTTCTTT
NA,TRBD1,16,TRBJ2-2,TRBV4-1,CASSQAENRGPGELFF,TGCGCCAGCAGCCAAGCGGAGAACAGGGGGCCGGGGGAGCTGTTTTTT
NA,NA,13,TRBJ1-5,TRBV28,CASSSDSLKPQHF,TGTGCCAGCAGTTCAGATTCGTTGAAGCCCCAGCATTTT
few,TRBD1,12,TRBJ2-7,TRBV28,CASSLPGTVQYF,TGTGCCAGCAGTTTACCCGGGACAGTGCAGTACTTC
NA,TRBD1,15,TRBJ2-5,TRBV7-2,CASSLEGQVLKTQYF,TGTGCCAGCAGCTTAGAGGGACAGGTTCTTAAGACCCAGTACTTC
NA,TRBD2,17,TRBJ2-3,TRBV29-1,CSVEGSTGLAGSDTQYF,TGCAGCGTTGAAGGCTCCACGGGACTAGCGGGTTCAGATACGCAGTATTTT
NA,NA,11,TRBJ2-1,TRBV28,CASSTYNEQFF,TGTGCCAGCAGCACCTACAATGAGCAGTTCTTC
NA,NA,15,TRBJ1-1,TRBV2,CASSERGVMDTEAFF,TGTGCCAGCAGTGAGCGGGGGGTGATGGACACTGAAGCTTTCTTT
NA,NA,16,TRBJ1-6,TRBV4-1,CASSQEGGGRNSPLHF,TGCGCCAGCAGCCAGGAGGGGGGGGGCCGTAATTCACCCCTCCACTTT
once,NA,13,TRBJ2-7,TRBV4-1,CASSRGSSYEQYF,TGCGCCAGCAGCCGAGGGAGCTCCTACGAGCAGTACTTC
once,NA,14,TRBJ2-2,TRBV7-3,CASSPQYGDGELFF,TGTGCCAGCAGCCCCCAATACGGGGACGGGGAGCTGTTTTTT
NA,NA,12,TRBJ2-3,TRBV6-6,CASSQGGDTQYF,TGTGCCAGCAGTCAGGGTGGAGATACGCAGTATTTT
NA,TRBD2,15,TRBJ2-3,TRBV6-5,CASTLRGTIGDTQYF,TGTGCCAGCACTCTGCGAGGGACTATTGGCGATACGCAGTATTTT
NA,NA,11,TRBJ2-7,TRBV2,CASSVTYEQYF,TGTGCCAGCAGCGTTACCTACGAGCAGTACTTC
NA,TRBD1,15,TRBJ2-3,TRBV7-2,CASSLGQGWTDTQYF,TGTGCCAGCAGCTTAGGACAGGGGTGGACAGATACGCAGTATTTT
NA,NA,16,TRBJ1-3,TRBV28,CASSSWAVRSGNTIYF,TGTGCCAGCAGTTCCTGGGCCGTACGCTCTGGAAACACCATATATTTT
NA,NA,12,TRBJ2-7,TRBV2,CASSGVAYEQYF,TGTGCCAGCAGTGGAGTCGCCTACGAGCAGTACTTC
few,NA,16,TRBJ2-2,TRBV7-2,CASSLAGGPNTGELFF,TGTGCCAGCAGCTTAGCGGGGGGGCCGAACACCGGGGAGCTGTTTTTT